The T cell receptor (beta chain) described here comes from a study of blood T cell repertoires in COVID-19. Looking at the study overall: PBMCs, B-cell-depleted T cells, or T cells provided the cDNA or gDNA that made up the material.

Deletions cut 2 bases from V and 0 bases from J, with 14 bases between. CDR3 length: 16 residues. Germline assignment: CDR1 SGHAT and CDR2 FQNNGV. As originally analysed: Estimated nucleated cell counts came from reference gene primer amplification. Libraries were prepared by immunoSEQ multiplex PCR; TCRdb keeps only in-frame clonotypes and omits some of them. That table is the source of V, J and clone size, and D and trimming were worked out from the DNA. The table lists 200,000 to 300,000 clones, nearly 90% of them singletons. V is TRBV11-2 and J is TRBJ2-7; weak D call: TRBD1 (6 bases). The sequencing input was peripheral blood. The sequence came from a human donor in a cohort sampled during active COVID-19. CDR3 coding DNA: TGTGCCAGCAGCTTACGGTCAGGGGCAAGCTCCTACGAGCAGTACTTC. Translated, it gives CASSLRSGASSYEQYF. Looking up the rest from reference TRBV11-2 and TRBJ2-7 gives the full variable domain: EAGVAQSPRYKIIEKRQSVAFWCNPISGHATLYWYQQILGQGPKLLIQFQNNGVVDDSQLPKDRFSAERLKGVDSTLKIQPAKLEDSAVYLCASSLRSGASSYEQYFGPGTRLTVT.